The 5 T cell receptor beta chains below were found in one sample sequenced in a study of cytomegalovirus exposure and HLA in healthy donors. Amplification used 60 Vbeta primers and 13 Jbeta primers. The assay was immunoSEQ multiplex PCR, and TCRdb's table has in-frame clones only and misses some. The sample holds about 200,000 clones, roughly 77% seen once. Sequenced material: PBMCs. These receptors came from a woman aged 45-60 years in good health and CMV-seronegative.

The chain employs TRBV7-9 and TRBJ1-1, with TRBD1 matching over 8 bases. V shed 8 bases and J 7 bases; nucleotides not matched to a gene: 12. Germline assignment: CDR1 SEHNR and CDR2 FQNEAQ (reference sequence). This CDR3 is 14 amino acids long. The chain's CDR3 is CASGRRDRTFEAFF. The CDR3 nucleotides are TGTGCCAGCGGACGTAGGGACAGGACATTTGAAGCTTTCTTT. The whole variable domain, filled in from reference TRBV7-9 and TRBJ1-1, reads DTGVSQNPRHKITKRGQNVTFRCDPISEHNRLYWYRQTLGQGPEFLTYFQNEAQLEKSRLLSDRFSAERPKGSFSTLEIQRTEQGDSAMYLCASGRRDRTFEAFFGQGTRLTVV.

The CDR3, as DNA: TGTGCCAGCAGCGTAGAAAACAGAGAGACCCAGTACTTC. Translation gives CASSVENRETQYF. The genes are TRBV9 and TRBJ2-5; no clear D. The CDR3 loop spans 13 amino acids. V lost 0 bases and J lost 4, with 7 bases in between. Germline V gene sequence: CDR1 SGDLS, CDR2 YYNGEE.

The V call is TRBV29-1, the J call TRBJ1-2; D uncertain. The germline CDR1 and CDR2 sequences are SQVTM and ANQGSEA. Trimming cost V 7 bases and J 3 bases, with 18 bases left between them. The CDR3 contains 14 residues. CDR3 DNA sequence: TGCAGCGCCATGGACCTCCTCGGGGACTATGGCTACACCTTC. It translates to CSAMDLLGDYGYTF. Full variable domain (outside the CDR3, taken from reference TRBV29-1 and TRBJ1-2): SAVISQKPSRDICQRGTSLTIQCQVDSQVTMMFWYRQQPGQSLTLIATANQGSEATYESGFVIDKFPISRPNLTFSTLTVSNMSPEDSSIYLCSAMDLLGDYGYTFGSGTRLTVV.

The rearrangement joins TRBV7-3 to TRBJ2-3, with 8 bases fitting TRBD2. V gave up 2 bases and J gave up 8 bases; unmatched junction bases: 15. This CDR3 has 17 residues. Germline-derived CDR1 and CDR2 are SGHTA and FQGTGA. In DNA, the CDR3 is TGTGCCAGCAGCTTAGATGGTAGCGGGGCCCAGCGGGTTACGCAGTATTTT. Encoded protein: CASSLDGSGAQRVTQYF.

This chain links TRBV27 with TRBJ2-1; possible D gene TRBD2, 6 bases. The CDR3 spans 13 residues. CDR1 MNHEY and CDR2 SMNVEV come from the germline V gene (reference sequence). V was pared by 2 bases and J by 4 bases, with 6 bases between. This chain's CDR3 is CASSLLAYNEQFF. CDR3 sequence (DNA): TGTGCCAGCAGTTTACTAGCGTACAATGAGCAGTTCTTC.